The present T cell receptor (beta chain) was sequenced within a study of cytomegalovirus exposure and HLA in healthy donors (dated by TCRdb to 2017 to 2019). Some background on the complete study: In an earlier analysis of several hundred of the donors, around 300 Gb of sequence data and some 100 million unique TCR beta sequences from roughly 180 million T cells were reported. On average, 235,054 unique TCR beta nucleotide sequences were sequenced per donor among more than 350 genotyped donors of the cohort, with roughly 19% of those sequences being non-productive. Typing coverage differed by locus: A, B, C, DRB1 and DQB1 were typed in roughly 629-630 donors, DQA1 in 500 to 550, DPA1 in over 600, and DPB1 in about 450. Roughly 5 DR-DQ haplotypes were handled as single units for association and clustering, since linkage in the cohort was strong. A later analysis re-analyzed previously published TCR beta repertoires from 650 to 800 donors and added high-resolution HLA genotyping to study TCR occurrence patterns. An early release covering 500 to 750 HLA-typed donors comprised about 320 gigabases of sequencing data and 85 million to 100 million unique TCR sequences. All discovery cohort repertoires had been generated on a single sequencing platform. To decide whether each TCR beta V gene segment behaved as functional or pseudogenic, an earlier analysis of some 540 of the donors relied on high-throughput TCR beta sequencing. A separate validation cohort of about 110 different subjects was used in addition to the roughly 670-subject first cohort. HLA typing included class I and class II loci at four-digit resolution. In the later analysis, no new phenotypic data were used to find candidate immune exposures; instead, reliance was placed on TCR beta sequences and their occurrence across donors. Genome-wide SNP genotypes for about 65% of the 666 donors were used in a later genetic analysis, which treated that subset as a discovery cohort. Alongside the repertoire data, information on donor age, sex, ethnicity and CMV serostatus was compiled. The aim of the study was to test whether cataloging public T cell receptors could identify signatures of past pathogen exposure. Of the roughly 400 genotyped donors, approximately 83% fell in the genetic ancestry cluster associated with self-reported Caucasian donors. The study profiled the T cell repertoires of about 720 subjects by immunosequencing and related them to cytomegalovirus serostatus. High-throughput TCR immunosequencing, statistical association of individual TCRs with disease status, and machine learning were combined to predict cytomegalovirus infection status.

Only one count was recorded for this clone. This clone's antigen is unknown. No much larger clone exists at a distance of one base, and base qualities are not known. Beyond this particular receptor, the publication reports: An association between a missense DCLRE1C variant and V-gene and J-gene trimming of TCR beta chains was found in a later genetic analysis and replicated in an independent cohort. Presence/absence analyses assumed roughly uniform sequencing depth across donors, an assumption that may not hold. A further reported finding was that TCR beta sequences accurately predicted the HLA-A and HLA-B alleles for most subjects in the first cohort. Approximately 18 rarely observed V segments, including chromosome 9 orphons, were excluded from the earlier analysis of about 500 of the donors because counts were too low. According to a later analysis, TCR association rates differed among HLA loci, with DRB1 alleles showing the most associated TCRs and HLA-C alleles showing the fewest. The classifier was reported to diagnose cytomegalovirus status with high specificity and sensitivity in both the original cohort and the validation cohort. Correlated functional status among segregating V segments might be attributable to linkage disequilibrium, but an unknown experimental factor could not be ruled out. In a later analysis, HLA-associated TCR beta chains were found to be more clonally expanded and to have lower generation probabilities than equally common non-associated chains. In an earlier analysis of 587 of the donors, most TCR beta V segments appeared in productive rearrangements about 90% or about 30% of the time, broadly matching IMGT annotations. The authors suggested that the approach could potentially be extended to other disease states and immunological phenotypes. Some IMGT-functional V segments, including TRBV6-2 and TRBV6-3, could not be told apart with the 87-base-pair reads, so those segments were excluded. The study listed 150 to 200 TCR beta chains as associated with cytomegalovirus. When HLA alleles, especially DR and DQ, strongly co-occurred, attributing TCR associations to individual alleles was difficult. According to a later genetic analysis, donors in an Asian-associated ancestry cluster had fewer N-insertions in productive TCRs than the approximately 630-donor mean. The cohort was sequenced for TCR beta chains only, and without alpha or paired-chain data the features that could be detected were limited. For the cohort, immune exposure information was limited to CMV serostatus. HLA typing was unavailable for some donors at each locus, so association tests used only the typed subset. A later analysis reported that several top co-occurrence clusters appeared linked to parvovirus B19, influenza, CMV and Epstein-Barr virus. A few of the identified cytomegalovirus-associated TCR beta chains were confirmed in vitro to be specific for cytomegalovirus antigens. Most TCR sequences were observed very rarely across donors, whereas some public TCRs were present in many individuals. At a false discovery rate of 0.05, a later analysis linked 16,000 or so TCR beta sequences to specific HLA alleles. A cluster of highly shared sequence variants was judged likely to be a technical artifact of the sequencing pipeline. Most CMV-associated TCR beta chains appeared to be HLA-restricted in a later analysis, and the HLA associations seemed to be driven largely by CMV exposure.

A distance of 17 bases separates the germline ends of V and J, which lose 6 bases and 8 bases respectively. Inclusive of the bounding cysteine and phenylalanine, the CDR3 is 15 residues long. Just CDR3 DNA is preserved here, 45 bases in frame from base 1. CDR1 MDHEN and CDR2 SYDVKM are derived from the germline V gene. In total, roughly 670 healthy bone marrow donors made up the cohort. All cohort members were sampled while nominally healthy, although unrecorded immune exposures were likely present. The donor tested CMV seropositive, placing the donor among the 289 seropositive members of the cohort. A peripheral blood sample was collected from each donor, and TCR beta sequencing was performed on peripheral blood mononuclear cells. The Qiagen DNeasy Blood Extraction Kit was used to extract genomic DNA from the blood cell samples. Libraries were prepared through the immunoSEQ multiplex PCR assay. The multiplex PCR relied on a mix of 60 forward primers for TCR Vbeta segments and 13 reverse primers for TCR Jbeta segments. A multiplex PCR assay on genomic DNA amplified the CDR3 region of rearranged TCR beta genes. On the Illumina HiSeq System, the amplified TCR beta libraries were sequenced as 87-base-pair reads. The original methods were these. Across the 700 or so repertoires, a later analysis counted tens of millions of unique TCR beta chains, roughly 11 million of which were shared by at least two donors. A nearest-neighbor algorithm error-corrected the raw reads and collapsed the reads into unique sequences, merging closely related sequences to remove PCR and sequencing errors. V, D and J gene segments were assigned by aligning CDR3 sequences to IMGT reference sequences. For a sequence to be retained, a match of at least six nucleotides to both a V gene segment and a J gene segment was required. Rearrangements were classified as productive when the CDR3 lacked stop codons and remained in frame with V and J, and all other rearrangements were classified as non-productive. CDR3 was defined according to IMGT convention as the region running from the second conserved V-encoded cysteine to the conserved J-encoded phenylalanine. In an earlier analysis of around 600 of the donors, sequences lacking an unambiguous match to a single V gene segment were excluded. An earlier analysis of several hundred of the donors classified V segments as functional when productive rearrangements were above 56.7% and as segregating when the standard deviation between donors was above 5%. A statistical classification framework was built to diagnose cytomegalovirus status from the catalog of TCR beta chain sequences. In a later analysis, TCR nucleotide sequences were compared against IMGT/GENE-DB human TR gene sequences so that V and J genes could be assigned. Using the TCRdist pipeline, a later analysis assigned CDR3 sequences along with most-parsimonious VDJ recombination scenarios. In a later analysis, each TCR beta chain was defined by its CDR3 amino acid sequence together with its V-gene family, and reads without a unique V-gene family were excluded. In a later analysis, 500 to 700 highly shared, low-generation-probability nucleotide sequences were removed to address suspected cross-contamination and a sequencing artifact. A later analysis calculated a clonal expansion index for each public chain from normalized within-repertoire ranks of inferred template counts. In a later analysis, generation probabilities were computed with a VDJ recombination model fitted to out-of-frame rearrangements, and the resulting probabilities were checked against IGoR. In a later analysis, hypergeometric tests were used to score TCR-TCR, TCR-HLA and TCR-CMV co-occurrence, with a repertoire-size bias correction applied to TCR pairs. To estimate false discovery rates, a later analysis permuted the HLA or CMV assignments 20 times. In a later analysis, co-occurring TCRs were grouped using DBSCAN, with TCRdist sequence similarity added in when clustering inside HLA-allele-positive subsets. Repertoires with fewer than 30,000 or more than 120,000 public chains were left out of co-occurrence clustering, as were five repertoires with anomalous nucleotide sharing. Held by TCRdb, this immuneACCESS table contains in-frame sequences only and omits some clones. Under half of the omission traces to an unresolved V gene where checked; the cause of the rest is unknown. From that table come the V and J calls and clone size; the DNA was used to work out D and trimming. Counted in this sample were 45,000 to 65,000 clones; 77% of them appeared once. The top ten hold about 3% of the sample.

The chain links TRBV28 with TRBJ1-6; TRBD1 is perhaps the D gene, given 6 matching bases. The sample consisted of PBMCs. The clonotype comes from a woman aged 40 to 50 in good health and CMV-seropositive. The CDR3 region reads CASSPTDRWDSPLHF. The nucleotide sequence is TGTGCCAGCAGCCCAACAGACAGGTGGGATTCACCCCTCCACTTT. Extended through the reference TRBV28 and TRBJ1-6 proteins, this CDR3 yields the full variable domain: DVKVTQSSRYLVKRTGEKVFLECVQDMDHENMFWYRQDPGLGLRLIYFSYDVKMKEKGDIPEGYSVSREKKERFSLILESASTNQTSMYLCASSPTDRWDSPLHFGNGTRLTVT.